This T cell receptor (beta chain) was obtained from a study of OX40 agonist ivuxolimab in advanced cancers. Measured with immunoSEQ multiplex PCR; TCRdb has only the in-frame clones, and not every one. Among about 63,000 clones, 91% were seen once, and the ten largest hold 4% to 4.5%. Germline V gives CDR1 MRHNA, CDR2 SNTAGT. Unmatched junction bases numbered 8, after V lost 5 bases and J lost 5 bases. The CDR3 consists of 14 residues. This clone is a singleton in its sample. The V call is TRBV6-4, the J call TRBJ1-1, with TRBD1 matching 7 bases. Specimen: CD4+ or CD8+ T cells sorted from blood, collected in a trial of the OX40 agonist ivuxolimab. This sequence originates from an adult with an advanced solid tumor such as melanoma, head and neck, liver or kidney cancer. The CDR3 DNA reads as TGTGCCAGCAGTTACCAACCAGGGGGAACTGAAGCTTTCTTT. Translated, it gives CASSYQPGGTEAFF.